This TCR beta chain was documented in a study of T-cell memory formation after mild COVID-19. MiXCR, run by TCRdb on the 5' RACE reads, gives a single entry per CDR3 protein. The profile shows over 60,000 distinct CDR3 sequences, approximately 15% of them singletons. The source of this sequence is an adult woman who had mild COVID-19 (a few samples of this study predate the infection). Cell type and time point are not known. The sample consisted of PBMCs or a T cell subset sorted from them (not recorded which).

This chain's CDR3 is CASNRDPNEQFF. The CDR3 DNA reads as TGTGCCAGTAATCGGGACCCAAACGAGCAGTTCTTC. This chain connects TRBV9 to TRBJ2-1; D tentatively reads TRBD1 or TRBD2 (5 bases each). V was trimmed by 8 bases and J by 10 bases, leaving 16 bases between them. The CDR3 covers 12 residues. CDR1 is SGDLS and CDR2 is YYNGEE in the germline V gene.